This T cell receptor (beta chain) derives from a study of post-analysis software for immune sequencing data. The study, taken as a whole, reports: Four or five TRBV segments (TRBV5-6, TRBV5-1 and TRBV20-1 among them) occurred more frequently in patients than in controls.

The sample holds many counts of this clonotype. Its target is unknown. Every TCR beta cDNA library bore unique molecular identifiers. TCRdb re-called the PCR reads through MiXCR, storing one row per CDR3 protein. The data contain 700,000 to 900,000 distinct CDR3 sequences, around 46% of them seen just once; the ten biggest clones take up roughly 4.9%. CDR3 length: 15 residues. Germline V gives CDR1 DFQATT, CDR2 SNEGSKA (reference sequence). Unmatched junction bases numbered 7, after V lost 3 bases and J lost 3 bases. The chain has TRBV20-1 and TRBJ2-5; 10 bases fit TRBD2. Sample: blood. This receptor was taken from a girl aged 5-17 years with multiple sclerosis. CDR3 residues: CSARRLAGDEETQYF. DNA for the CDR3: TGCAGTGCTAGGCGGCTAGCGGGAGATGAAGAGACCCAGTACTTC.